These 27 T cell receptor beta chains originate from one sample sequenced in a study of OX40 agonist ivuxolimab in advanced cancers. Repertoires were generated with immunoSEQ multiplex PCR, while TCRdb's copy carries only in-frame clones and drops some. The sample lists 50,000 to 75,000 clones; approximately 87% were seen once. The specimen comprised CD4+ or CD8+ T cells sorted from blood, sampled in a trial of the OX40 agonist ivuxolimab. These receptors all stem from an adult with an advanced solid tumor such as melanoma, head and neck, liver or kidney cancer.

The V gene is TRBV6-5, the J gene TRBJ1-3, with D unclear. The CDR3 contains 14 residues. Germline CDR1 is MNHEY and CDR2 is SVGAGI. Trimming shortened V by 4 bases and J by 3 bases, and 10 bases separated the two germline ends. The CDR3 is CASSLTGVGNTIYF. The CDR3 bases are TGTGCCAGCAGTTTGACGGGAGTTGGAAACACCATATATTTT.

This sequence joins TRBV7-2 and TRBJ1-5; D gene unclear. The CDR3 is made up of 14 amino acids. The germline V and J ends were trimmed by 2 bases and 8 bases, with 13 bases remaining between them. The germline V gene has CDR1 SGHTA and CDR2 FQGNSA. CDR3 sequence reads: CASSLNKGIEPQHF. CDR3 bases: TGTGCCAGCAGCTTAAATAAAGGAATCGAGCCCCAGCATTTT.

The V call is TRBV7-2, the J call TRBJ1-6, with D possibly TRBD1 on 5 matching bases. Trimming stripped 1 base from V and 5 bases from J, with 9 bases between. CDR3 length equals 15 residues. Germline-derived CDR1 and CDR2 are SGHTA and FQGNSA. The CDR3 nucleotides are TGTGCCAGCAGCTTAGTAAGAGGGGATAATTCACCCCTCCACTTT. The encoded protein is CASSLVRGDNSPLHF. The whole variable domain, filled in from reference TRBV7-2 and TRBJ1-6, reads GAGVSQSPSNKVTEKGKDVELRCDPISGHTALYWYRQSLGQGLEFLIYFQGNSAPDKSGLPSDRFSAERTGGSVSTLTIQRTQQEDSAVYLCASSLVRGDNSPLHFGNGTRLTVT.

Here the CDR3 reads CASSPTGAQETQYF. The CDR3, as DNA: TGTGCCAGCAGCCCGACAGGGGCCCAAGAGACCCAGTACTTC. V gene TRBV7-9 combines with J gene TRBJ2-5; 8 nucleotides align to TRBD1. Germline lookup yields CDR1 SEHNR and CDR2 FQNEAQ (reference sequence). Losses at the gene ends were 5 bases for V and 1 base for J; bases not matched to a gene: 3. The CDR3 runs to 14 residues.

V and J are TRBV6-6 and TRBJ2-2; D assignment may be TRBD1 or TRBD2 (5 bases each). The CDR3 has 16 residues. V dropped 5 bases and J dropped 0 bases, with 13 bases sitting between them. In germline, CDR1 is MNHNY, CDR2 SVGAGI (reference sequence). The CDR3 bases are TGTGCCAGCAGTCCCCATGGGGGATCGAACACCGGGGAGCTGTTTTTT. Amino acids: CASSPHGGSNTGELFF.

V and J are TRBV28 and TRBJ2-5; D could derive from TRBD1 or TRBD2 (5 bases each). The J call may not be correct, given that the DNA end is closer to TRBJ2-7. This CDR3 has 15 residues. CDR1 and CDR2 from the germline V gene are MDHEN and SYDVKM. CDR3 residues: CASSSGAASSYEQYF. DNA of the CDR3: TGTGCCAGCAGCTCCGGGGCCGCAAGCTCCTACGAGCAGTACTTC.

The chain's CDR3 is CASSSIQGLNTEAFF. CDR3 DNA sequence: TGTGCCAGCAGTTCAATACAGGGACTGAACACTGAAGCTTTCTTT. The rearrangement joins TRBV27 to TRBJ1-1; possible D gene TRBD1, 6 bases. The CDR3 covers 15 residues. V was cut by 4 bases and J by 0 bases, with 12 bases left in between. Germline V gives CDR1 MNHEY, CDR2 SMNVEV (reference sequence).

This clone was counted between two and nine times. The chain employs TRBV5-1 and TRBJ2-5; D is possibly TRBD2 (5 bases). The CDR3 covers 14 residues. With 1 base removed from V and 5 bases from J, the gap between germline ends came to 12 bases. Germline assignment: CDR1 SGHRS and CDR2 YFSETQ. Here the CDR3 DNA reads TGCGCCAGCAGCTTGTCTACGGGATATGAGACCCAGTACTTC. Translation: CASSLSTGYETQYF.

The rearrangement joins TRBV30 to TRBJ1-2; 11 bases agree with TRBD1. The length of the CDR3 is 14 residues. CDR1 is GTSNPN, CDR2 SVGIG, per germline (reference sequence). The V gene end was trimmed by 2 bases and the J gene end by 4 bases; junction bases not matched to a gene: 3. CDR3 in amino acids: CAWSSGTGGYGYTF. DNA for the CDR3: TGTGCCTGGAGTTCCGGGACAGGGGGCTATGGCTACACCTTC.

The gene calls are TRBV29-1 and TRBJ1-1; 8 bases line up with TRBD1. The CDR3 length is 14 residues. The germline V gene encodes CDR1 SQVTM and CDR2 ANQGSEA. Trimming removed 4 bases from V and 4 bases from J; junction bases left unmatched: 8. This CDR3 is CSVAWTGSGTEAFF. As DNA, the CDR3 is TGCAGCGTTGCTTGGACAGGGAGCGGCACTGAAGCTTTCTTT.

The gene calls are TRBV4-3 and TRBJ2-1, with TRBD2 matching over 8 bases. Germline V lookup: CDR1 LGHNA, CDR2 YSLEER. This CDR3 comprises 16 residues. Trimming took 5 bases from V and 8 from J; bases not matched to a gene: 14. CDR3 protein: CASSDFSGSGGYEQFF. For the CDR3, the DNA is TGCGCCAGCAGCGATTTCAGCGGGAGTGGGGGATATGAGCAGTTCTTC.

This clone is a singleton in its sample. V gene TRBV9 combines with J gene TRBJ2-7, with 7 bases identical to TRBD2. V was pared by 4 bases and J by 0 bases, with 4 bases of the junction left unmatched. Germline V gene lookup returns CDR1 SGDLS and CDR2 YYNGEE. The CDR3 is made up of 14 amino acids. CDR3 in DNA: TGTGCCAGCAGCCCCCGGGACTACTCCTACGAGCAGTACTTC. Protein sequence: CASSPRDYSYEQYF.

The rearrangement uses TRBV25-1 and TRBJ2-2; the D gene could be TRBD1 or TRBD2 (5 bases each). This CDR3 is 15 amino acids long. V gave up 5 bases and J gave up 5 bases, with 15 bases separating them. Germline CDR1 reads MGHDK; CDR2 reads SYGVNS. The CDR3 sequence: CASSLPGAGTGELFF. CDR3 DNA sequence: TGTGCCAGCAGTCTCCCCGGGGCAGGTACCGGGGAGCTGTTTTTT.

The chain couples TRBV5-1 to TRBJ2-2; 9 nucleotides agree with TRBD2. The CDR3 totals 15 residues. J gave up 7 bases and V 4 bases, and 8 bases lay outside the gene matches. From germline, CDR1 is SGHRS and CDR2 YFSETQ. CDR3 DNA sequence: TGCGCCAGCAGCATCCGGCCGCGGGAGGGCGGGGAGCTGTTTTTT. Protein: CASSIRPREGGELFF.

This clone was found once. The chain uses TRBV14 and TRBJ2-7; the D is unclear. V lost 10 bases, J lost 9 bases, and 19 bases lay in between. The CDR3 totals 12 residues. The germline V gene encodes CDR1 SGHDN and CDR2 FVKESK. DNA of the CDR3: TGTGCCACCTCCTTCTCAAATAGTCGGCAGTACTTC. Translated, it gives CATSFSNSRQYF.

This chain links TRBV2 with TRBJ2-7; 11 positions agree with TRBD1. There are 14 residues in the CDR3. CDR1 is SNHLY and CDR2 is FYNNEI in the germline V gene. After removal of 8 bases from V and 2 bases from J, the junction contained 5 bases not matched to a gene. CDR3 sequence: CASGPGQGAYEQYF. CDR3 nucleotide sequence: TGTGCCAGCGGACCGGGACAGGGGGCCTACGAGCAGTACTTC.

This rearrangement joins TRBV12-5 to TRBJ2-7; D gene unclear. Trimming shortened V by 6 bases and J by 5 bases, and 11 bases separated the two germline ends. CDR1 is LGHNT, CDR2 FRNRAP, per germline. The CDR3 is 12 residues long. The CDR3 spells CASGRRVDEQYF. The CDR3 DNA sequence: TGTGCTAGTGGACGAAGGGTTGACGAGCAGTACTTC.

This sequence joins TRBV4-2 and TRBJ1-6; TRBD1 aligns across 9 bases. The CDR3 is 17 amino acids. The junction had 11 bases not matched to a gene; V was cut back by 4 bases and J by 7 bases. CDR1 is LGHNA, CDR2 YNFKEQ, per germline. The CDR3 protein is CASSPKGQGTTNSPLHF. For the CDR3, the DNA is TGTGCCAGCAGCCCAAAGGGACAGGGTACGACGAATTCACCCCTCCACTTT.

DNA for the CDR3: TGTGCCAGCGGTGAGGGGGGGGCGCAAGGGTCTGGCTACACCTTC. Protein: CASGEGGAQGSGYTF. The chain carries TRBV28 and TRBJ1-2; possible D gene TRBD1, 6 bases. Germline V gives CDR1 MDHEN, CDR2 SYDVKM. V was clipped by 8 bases and J by 7 bases, with 23 bases between them. This CDR3 has 15 amino acids.

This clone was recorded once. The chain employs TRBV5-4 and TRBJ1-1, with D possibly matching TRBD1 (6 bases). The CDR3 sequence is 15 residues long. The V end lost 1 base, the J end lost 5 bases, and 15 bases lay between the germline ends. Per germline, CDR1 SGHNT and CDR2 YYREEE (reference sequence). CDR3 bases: TGTGCCAGCAGCTTGAGCCCCCAGAGGGGGACTGAAGCTTTCTTT. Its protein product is CASSLSPQRGTEAFF.

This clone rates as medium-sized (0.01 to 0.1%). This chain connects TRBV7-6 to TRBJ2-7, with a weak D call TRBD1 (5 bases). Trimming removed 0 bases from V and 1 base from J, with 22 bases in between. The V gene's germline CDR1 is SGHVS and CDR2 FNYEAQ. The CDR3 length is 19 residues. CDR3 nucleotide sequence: TGTGCCAGCAGCTTAGCGGTACCAGGGTTGTCCGTGGGGTCCTACGAGCAGTACTTC. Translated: CASSLAVPGLSVGSYEQYF.

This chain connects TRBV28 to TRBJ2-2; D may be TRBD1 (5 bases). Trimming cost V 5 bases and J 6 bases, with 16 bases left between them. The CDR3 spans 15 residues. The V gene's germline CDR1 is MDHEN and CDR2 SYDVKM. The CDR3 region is CASSVAQEGAGELFF. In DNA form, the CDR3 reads TGTGCCAGCAGTGTCGCACAGGAAGGGGCCGGGGAGCTGTTTTTT.

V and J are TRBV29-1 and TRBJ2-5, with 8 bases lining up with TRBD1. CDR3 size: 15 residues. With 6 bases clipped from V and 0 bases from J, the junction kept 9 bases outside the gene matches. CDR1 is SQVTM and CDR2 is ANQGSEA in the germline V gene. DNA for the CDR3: TGCAGCGTACTCCGGGACAGGTCGTACCAAGAGACCCAGTACTTC. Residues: CSVLRDRSYQETQYF.

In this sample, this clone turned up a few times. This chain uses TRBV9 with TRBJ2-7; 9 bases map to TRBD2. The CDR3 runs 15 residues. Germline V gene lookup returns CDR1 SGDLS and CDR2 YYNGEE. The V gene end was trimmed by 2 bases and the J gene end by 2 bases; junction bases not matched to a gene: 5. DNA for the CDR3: TGTGCCAGCAGCGTCCTAGCGGGGAGCGCCTACGAGCAGTACTTC. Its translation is CASSVLAGSAYEQYF.

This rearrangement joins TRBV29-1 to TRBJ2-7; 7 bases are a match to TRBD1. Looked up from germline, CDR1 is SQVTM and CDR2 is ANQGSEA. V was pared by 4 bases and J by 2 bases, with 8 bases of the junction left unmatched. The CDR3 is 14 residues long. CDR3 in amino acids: CSVARQGSPYEQYF. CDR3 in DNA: TGCAGCGTTGCAAGACAGGGTAGTCCCTACGAGCAGTACTTC.

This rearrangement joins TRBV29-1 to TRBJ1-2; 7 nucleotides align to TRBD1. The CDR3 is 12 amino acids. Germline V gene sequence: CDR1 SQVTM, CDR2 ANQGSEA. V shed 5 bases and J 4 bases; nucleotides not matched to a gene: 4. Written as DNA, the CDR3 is TGCAGCGTTTCCCGGGACAGCTATGGCTACACCTTC. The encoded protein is CSVSRDSYGYTF. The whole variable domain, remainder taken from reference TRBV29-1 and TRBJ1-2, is SAVISQKPSRDICQRGTSLTIQCQVDSQVTMMFWYRQQPGQSLTLIATANQGSEATYESGFVIDKFPISRPNLTFSTLTVSNMSPEDSSIYLCSVSRDSYGYTFGSGTRLTVV.

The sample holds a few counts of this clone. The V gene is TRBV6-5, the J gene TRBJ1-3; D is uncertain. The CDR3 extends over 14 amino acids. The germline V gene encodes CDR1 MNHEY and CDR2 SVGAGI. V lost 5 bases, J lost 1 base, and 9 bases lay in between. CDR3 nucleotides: TGTGCCAGCAGTCCGATGGTATCTGGAAACACCATATATTTT. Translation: CASSPMVSGNTIYF.